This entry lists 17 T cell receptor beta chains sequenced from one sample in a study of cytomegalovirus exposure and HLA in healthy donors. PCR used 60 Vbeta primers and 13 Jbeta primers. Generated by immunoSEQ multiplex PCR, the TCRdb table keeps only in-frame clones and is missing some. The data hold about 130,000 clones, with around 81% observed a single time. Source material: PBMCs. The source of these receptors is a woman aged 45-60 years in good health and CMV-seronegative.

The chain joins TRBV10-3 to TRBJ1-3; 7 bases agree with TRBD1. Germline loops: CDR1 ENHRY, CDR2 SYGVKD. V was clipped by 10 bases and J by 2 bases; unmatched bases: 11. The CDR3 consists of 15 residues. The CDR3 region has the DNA TGTGCCACCGGGGGACAGCCCCGAACTGGAAACACCATATATTTT. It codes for CATGGQPRTGNTIYF.

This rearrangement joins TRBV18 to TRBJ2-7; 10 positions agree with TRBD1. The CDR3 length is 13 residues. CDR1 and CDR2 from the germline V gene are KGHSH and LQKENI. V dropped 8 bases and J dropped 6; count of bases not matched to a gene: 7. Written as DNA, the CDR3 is TGTGCCAGCCGCCGGGACAGGGGCTCCGAGCAGTACGTC. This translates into CASRRDRGSEQYV.

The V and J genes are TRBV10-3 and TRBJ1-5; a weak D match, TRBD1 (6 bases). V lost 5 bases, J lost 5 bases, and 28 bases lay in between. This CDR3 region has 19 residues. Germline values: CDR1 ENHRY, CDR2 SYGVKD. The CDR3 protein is CAISLLTPGGLPRDQPQHF. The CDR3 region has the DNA TGTGCCATCAGTCTCCTCACCCCGGGGGGCTTGCCGCGGGATCAGCCCCAGCATTTT.

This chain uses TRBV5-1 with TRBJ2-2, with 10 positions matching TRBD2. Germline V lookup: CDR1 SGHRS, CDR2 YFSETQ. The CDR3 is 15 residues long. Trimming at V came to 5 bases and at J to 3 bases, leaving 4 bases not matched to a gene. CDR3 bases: TGCGCCAGCAGACAGCGGGAGGGGGACACCGGGGAGCTGTTTTTT. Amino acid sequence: CASRQREGDTGELFF.

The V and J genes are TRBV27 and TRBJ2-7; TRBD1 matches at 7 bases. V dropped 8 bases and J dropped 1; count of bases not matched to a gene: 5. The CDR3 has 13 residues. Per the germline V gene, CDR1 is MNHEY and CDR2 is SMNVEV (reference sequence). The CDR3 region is CASGYRGSYEQYF. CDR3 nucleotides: TGTGCCAGCGGCTACAGGGGATCCTACGAGCAGTACTTC.

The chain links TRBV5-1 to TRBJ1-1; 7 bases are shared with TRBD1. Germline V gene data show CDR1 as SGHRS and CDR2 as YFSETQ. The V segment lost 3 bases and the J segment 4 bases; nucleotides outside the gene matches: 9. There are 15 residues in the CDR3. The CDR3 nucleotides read TGCGCCAGCAGCTCACCTACAGGGGTAAGCACTGAAGCTTTCTTT. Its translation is CASSSPTGVSTEAFF.

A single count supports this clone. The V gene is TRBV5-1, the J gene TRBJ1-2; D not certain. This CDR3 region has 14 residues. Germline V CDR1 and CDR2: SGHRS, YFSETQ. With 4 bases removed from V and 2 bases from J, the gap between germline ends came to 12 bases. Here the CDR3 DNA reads TGCGCCAGCAGCCAGGCGCTCATGAACTATGGCTACACCTTC. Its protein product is CASSQALMNYGYTF.

The CDR3 nucleotides read TGTGCCAGCTCACCAGGGCAGGGGGCGAGAGAAAAACTGTTTTTT. Translation gives CASSPGQGAREKLFF. V usage is TRBV18 and J usage is TRBJ1-4; 8 bases are a match to TRBD1. V shed 2 bases, J shed 8 bases, and the junction held 7 bases outside the gene matches. Germline V gene data show CDR1 as KGHSH and CDR2 as LQKENI. The CDR3 consists of 15 residues.

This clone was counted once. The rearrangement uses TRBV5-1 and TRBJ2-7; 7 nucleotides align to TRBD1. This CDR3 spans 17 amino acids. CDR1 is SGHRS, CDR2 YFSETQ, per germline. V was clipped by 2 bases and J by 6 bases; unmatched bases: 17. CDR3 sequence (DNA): TGCGCCAGCAGCTTAAGCAACCTAAGGGGGCTTTGGGCCGAGCAGTACTTC. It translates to CASSLSNLRGLWAEQYF.

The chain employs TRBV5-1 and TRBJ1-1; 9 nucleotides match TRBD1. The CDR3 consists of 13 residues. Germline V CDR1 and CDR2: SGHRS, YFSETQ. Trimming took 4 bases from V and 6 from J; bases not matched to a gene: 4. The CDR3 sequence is CASSGTGYSEAFF. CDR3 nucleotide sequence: TGCGCCAGCAGCGGGACAGGGTACTCTGAAGCTTTCTTT.

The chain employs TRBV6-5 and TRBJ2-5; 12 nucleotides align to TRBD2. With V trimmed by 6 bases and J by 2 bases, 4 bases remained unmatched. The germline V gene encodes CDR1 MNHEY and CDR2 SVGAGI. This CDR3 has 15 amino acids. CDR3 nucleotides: TGTGCCAGCAGCCTGGGGACTAGCGGGCAAGAGACCCAGTACTTC. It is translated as CASSLGTSGQETQYF.

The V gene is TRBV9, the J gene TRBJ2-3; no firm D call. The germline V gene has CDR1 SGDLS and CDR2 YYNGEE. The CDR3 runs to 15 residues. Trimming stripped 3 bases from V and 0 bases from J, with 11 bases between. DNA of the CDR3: TGTGCCAGCAGCGGAGGAAGTGATAGCACAGATACGCAGTATTTT. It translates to CASSGGSDSTDTQYF.

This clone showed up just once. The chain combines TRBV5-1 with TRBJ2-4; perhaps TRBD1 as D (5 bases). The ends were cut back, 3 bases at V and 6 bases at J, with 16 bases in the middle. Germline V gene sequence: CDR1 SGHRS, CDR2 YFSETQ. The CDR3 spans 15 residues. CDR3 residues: CASSSGGAPPNIQYF. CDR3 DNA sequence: TGCGCCAGCAGCTCAGGTGGGGCCCCGCCAAACATTCAGTACTTC. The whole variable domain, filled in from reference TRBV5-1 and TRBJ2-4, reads KAGVTQTPRYLIKTRGQQVTLSCSPISGHRSVSWYQQTPGQGLQFLFEYFSETQRNKGNFPGRFSGRQFSNSRSEMNVSTLELGDSALYLCASSSGGAPPNIQYFGAGTRLSVL.

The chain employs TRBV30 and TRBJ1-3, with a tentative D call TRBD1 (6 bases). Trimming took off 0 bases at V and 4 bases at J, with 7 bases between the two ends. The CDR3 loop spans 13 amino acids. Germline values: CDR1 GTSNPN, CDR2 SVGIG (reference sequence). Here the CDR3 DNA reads TGTGCCTGGAGTGTTCAGGGGGGAAACACCATATATTTT. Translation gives CAWSVQGGNTIYF.

The CDR3 DNA reads as TGCGCCAGCAGCCAAGATCCTAGCGAACCCGCTGGGGCCAACGTCCTGACTTTC. Its protein is CASSQDPSEPAGANVLTF. J is TRBJ2-6 and V is TRBV4-3; the D gene is possibly TRBD2 (6 bases). Between the trimmed V and J ends, which lost 0 bases and 2 bases, there was a span of 14 bases. This CDR3 comprises 18 residues. In germline, CDR1 is LGHNA, CDR2 YSLEER.

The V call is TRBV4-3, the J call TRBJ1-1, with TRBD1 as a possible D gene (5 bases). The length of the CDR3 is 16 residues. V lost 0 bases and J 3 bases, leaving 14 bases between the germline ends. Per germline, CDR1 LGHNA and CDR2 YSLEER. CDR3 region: CASSQEIVGGYTEAFF. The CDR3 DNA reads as TGCGCCAGCAGCCAAGAAATTGTTGGGGGGTACACTGAAGCTTTCTTT.

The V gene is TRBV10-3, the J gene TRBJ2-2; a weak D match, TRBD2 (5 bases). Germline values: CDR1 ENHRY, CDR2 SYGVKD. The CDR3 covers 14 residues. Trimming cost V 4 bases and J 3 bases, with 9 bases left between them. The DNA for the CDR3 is TGTGCCATCAGTGGTAAGGGAGACACCGGGGAGCTGTTTTTT. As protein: CAISGKGDTGELFF.